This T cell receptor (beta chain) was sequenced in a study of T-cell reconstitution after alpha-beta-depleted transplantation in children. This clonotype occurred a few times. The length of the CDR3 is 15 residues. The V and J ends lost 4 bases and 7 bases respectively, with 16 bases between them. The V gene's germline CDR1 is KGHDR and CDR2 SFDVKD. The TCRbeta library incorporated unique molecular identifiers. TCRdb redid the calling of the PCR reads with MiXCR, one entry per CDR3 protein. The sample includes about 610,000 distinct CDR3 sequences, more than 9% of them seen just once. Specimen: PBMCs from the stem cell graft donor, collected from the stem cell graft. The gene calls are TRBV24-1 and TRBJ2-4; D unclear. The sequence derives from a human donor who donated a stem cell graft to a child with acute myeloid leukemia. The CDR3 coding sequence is TGTGCCACCAGTGACCCCAGAGAGCCAATGAACATTCAGTACTTC. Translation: CATSDPREPMNIQYF.